A single sample is the source of the 23 T cell receptor beta chains below, sequenced in a study of T-cell reconstitution after alpha-beta-depleted transplantation in children. Preparation of the TCRbeta library was carried out with unique molecular identifiers. TCRdb reprocessed the PCR reads with MiXCR, giving one entry per CDR3 protein. Of about 540,000 distinct CDR3 sequences listed, 18% are singletons. The source material was PBMCs from the stem cell graft donor, sampled from the stem cell graft. These receptors originate from a human donor who donated a stem cell graft to a child with acute lymphoblastic leukemia.

This clonotype has a handful of counts. The rearrangement joins TRBV10-3 to TRBJ1-2; 9 positions match TRBD1. This CDR3 has 14 residues. The V and J ends lost 6 bases and 2 bases, in that order; junction bases with no gene match: 4. Germline CDR1 is ENHRY and CDR2 is SYGVKD. The DNA of the CDR3 is TGTGCCATCAGACCCGGGACAGGGAACTATGGCTACACCTTC. Protein sequence: CAIRPGTGNYGYTF.

This clonotype was counted only a few times. The chain links TRBV6-2 or TRBV6-3 to TRBJ2-1; D is ambiguous. Trimming cost V 5 bases and J 9 bases, with 8 bases left between them. This CDR3 spans 11 amino acids. Germline V gene lookup returns CDR1 MNHEY and CDR2 SVGEGT. The CDR3 DNA reads as TGTGCCAGCAGTGCCCTGATTGAGCAGTTCTTC. This encodes CASSALIEQFF.

This clonotype occurred a few times. This rearrangement joins TRBV11-2 to TRBJ2-2; D might be TRBD1 (6 bases). This CDR3 is 15 amino acids long. Trimming shortened V by 4 bases and J by 1 base, and 10 bases separated the two germline ends. CDR1 is SGHAT and CDR2 is FQNNGV in the germline V gene. The DNA of the CDR3 is TGTGCCAGCAGCTCTATACAGGGGAACACCGGGGAGCTGTTTTTT. Its translation: CASSSIQGNTGELFF.

V gene TRBV6-1 combines with J gene TRBJ2-2, with D uncertain. CDR1 and CDR2 from the germline V gene are MNHNS and SASEGT. V lost 1 base and J lost 1, with 4 bases in between. This CDR3 region has 14 residues. The CDR3 sequence: CASSEGLNTGELFF. CDR3 in DNA: TGTGCCAGCAGTGAAGGCCTGAACACCGGGGAGCTGTTTTTT.

This clonotype was found many times. The chain carries TRBV27 and TRBJ2-7; D unresolved. V was shortened by 3 bases and J by 1 base, with 7 bases between the two germline ends. The length of the CDR3 is 13 residues. Germline values: CDR1 MNHEY, CDR2 SMNVEV (reference sequence). As DNA, the CDR3 is TGTGCCAGCAGTTTTAGCCCTTCCTACGAGCAGTACTTC. Translated: CASSFSPSYEQYF.

The rearrangement uses TRBV7-2 and TRBJ2-3; perhaps TRBD1 as D (5 bases). This CDR3 has 16 amino acids. Germline V gives CDR1 SGHTA, CDR2 FQGNSA. Trimming cost V 5 bases and J 1 base, with 16 bases left between them. CDR3 DNA sequence: TGTGCCAGCAGCCCCGCCTGGGGCACTCGCACAGATACGCAGTATTTT. Translated, it gives CASSPAWGTRTDTQYF.

This clonotype was observed a few times. The chain uses TRBV7-9 and TRBJ2-3; D ambiguous. The CDR3 consists of 13 residues. V was shortened by 4 bases and J by 0 bases, with 5 bases between the two germline ends. Per the germline V gene, CDR1 is SEHNR and CDR2 is FQNEAQ (reference sequence). The CDR3 here is CASSYISTDTQYF. CDR3 in DNA: TGTGCCAGCAGCTATATCAGCACAGATACGCAGTATTTT.

The chain carries TRBV5-1 and TRBJ2-3; D might be TRBD2 (7 bases). The CDR3 has 19 amino acids. Germline assignment: CDR1 SGHRS and CDR2 YFSETQ. V lost 2 bases and J lost 1, with 23 bases in between. The DNA for the CDR3 is TGCGCCAGCAGCTTTTCAGCCTCTCGGGGGGCGGTCGGCACAGATACGCAGTATTTT. Translating it yields CASSFSASRGAVGTDTQYF.

There are a few counts of this clonotype. The chain recombines TRBV18 with TRBJ1-5; possible D gene TRBD1, 5 bases. The CDR3 contains 21 residues. The V end lost 4 bases, the J end lost 0 bases, and 28 bases lay between the germline ends. Germline loops: CDR1 KGHSH, CDR2 LQKENI. The CDR3 region has the DNA TGTGCCAGCTCACGCAATATCCATAGCAGGGCACCGGAGACTAGCAATCAGCCCCAGCATTTT. Translating it yields CASSRNIHSRAPETSNQPQHF.

This clonotype has only a few counts. The rearrangement joins TRBV6-1 to TRBJ2-3; 8 bases are a match to TRBD1. CDR3 length: 14 amino acids. Trimming took 8 bases from V and 4 from J; bases not matched to a gene: 8. Germline CDR1 and CDR2: MNHNS and SASEGT. Written as DNA, the CDR3 is TGTGCCAGCCAACAGACAGGGGCCTCAGATACGCAGTATTTT. It translates to CASQQTGASDTQYF.

In its sample, this clonotype was seen a few times. The chain combines TRBV12-3 or TRBV12-4 with TRBJ2-7, with 14 bases that match TRBD2. CDR3 length: 17 amino acids. The V gene end was trimmed by 5 bases and the J gene end by 0 bases; junction bases not matched to a gene: 6. The CDR3 is CASSPGTSGSFSYEQYF. CDR3 sequence (DNA): TGTGCCAGCAGTCCCGGGACTAGCGGGAGCTTCTCCTACGAGCAGTACTTC.

This chain uses TRBV27 with TRBJ2-7; D perhaps matches TRBD1 (6 bases). Trimming pared 6 bases from V and 7 bases from J, leaving 16 bases between. This CDR3 comprises 13 residues. Germline V gives CDR1 MNHEY, CDR2 SMNVEV (reference sequence). The CDR3 reads CASSYRSGEEQYF. CDR3 sequence (DNA): TGTGCCAGCAGCTACCGATCAGGGGAAGAGCAGTACTTC.

This clonotype was seen only a few times. J is TRBJ2-7 and V is TRBV9; 11 nucleotides align to TRBD2. Germline loops: CDR1 SGDLS, CDR2 YYNGEE. The CDR3 loop spans 16 amino acids. V gave up 4 bases and J gave up 0 bases; unmatched junction bases: 6. The CDR3 is CASSPGLAGASYEQYF. The CDR3 coding sequence is TGTGCCAGCAGCCCCGGACTAGCGGGCGCCTCCTACGAGCAGTACTTC.

The V call is TRBV20-1, the J call TRBJ2-7; no clear D. V lost 6 bases and J 6 bases, leaving 12 bases between the germline ends. Per the germline V gene, CDR1 is DFQATT and CDR2 is SNEGSKA (reference sequence). The CDR3 loop spans 11 amino acids. CDR3 sequence (DNA): TGCAGTGCCCCCTACGACCGCGAGCAGTACTTC. This translates into CSAPYDREQYF.

Only a few counts were recorded for this clonotype. The rearrangement links TRBV2 to TRBJ1-3; D uncertain. Trimming shortened V by 9 bases and J by 0 bases, and 6 bases separated the two germline ends. Germline loops: CDR1 SNHLY, CDR2 FYNNEI. The CDR3 is 12 residues long. The CDR3 here is CASDLSGNTIYF. CDR3 nucleotides: TGTGCCAGTGATCTCTCTGGAAACACCATATATTTT.

In its sample, this clonotype was seen a few times. The J gene is TRBJ1-5, the V gene TRBV19, with D perhaps TRBD1 (6 bases). CDR1 LNHDA and CDR2 SQIVND come from the germline V gene (reference sequence). CDR3 size: 15 residues. Trimming pared 6 bases from V and 5 bases from J, leaving 17 bases between. DNA for the CDR3: TGTGCCAGTAGCCTGCAGGGGCCACTATATCAGCCCCAGCATTTT. It yields the protein CASSLQGPLYQPQHF.

In its sample, this clonotype was seen a few times. The chain is built from TRBV2 and TRBJ2-1; 9 bases are a match to TRBD2. From germline, CDR1 is SNHLY and CDR2 FYNNEI. With 5 bases clipped from V and 4 bases from J, the junction kept 12 bases outside the gene matches. The CDR3 has 17 amino acids. In DNA form, the CDR3 reads TGTGCCAGCAGTCCTGTGTGGGCGGGAGGGCGATACAATGAGCAGTTCTTC. It encodes CASSPVWAGGRYNEQFF. The entire variable domain, with the rest obtained from reference TRBV2 and TRBJ2-1, is as follows: EPEVTQTPSHQVTQMGQEVILRCVPISNHLYFYWYRQILGQKVEFLVSFYNNEISEKSEIFDDQFSVERPDGSNFTLKIRSTKLEDSAMYFCASSPVWAGGRYNEQFFGPGTRLTVL.

The genes are TRBV4-2 and TRBJ1-1; TRBD1 matches at 7 bases. With 4 bases clipped from V and 0 bases from J, the junction kept 14 bases outside the gene matches. CDR1 and CDR2 (germline): LGHNA, YNFKEQ. The CDR3 totals 18 residues. CDR3 DNA sequence: TGTGCCAGCAGCCCCCCTTTCCAGGGGGGCCCCATGAACACTGAAGCTTTCTTT. The encoded protein is CASSPPFQGGPMNTEAFF.

The J gene is TRBJ1-1, the V gene TRBV7-9; TRBD1 aligns across 7 bases. The junction had 7 bases not matched to a gene; V was cut back by 2 bases and J by 1 base. Germline CDR1 reads SEHNR; CDR2 reads FQNEAQ (reference sequence). There are 16 residues in the CDR3. The CDR3, as DNA: TGTGCCAGCAGCTTATGGTCGGGACAGAAGAACACTGAAGCTTTCTTT. Its protein product is CASSLWSGQKNTEAFF.

This clonotype occurred many times. This rearrangement joins TRBV5-1 to TRBJ1-1; 9 nucleotides line up with TRBD1. Germline V gene sequence: CDR1 SGHRS, CDR2 YFSETQ. The trim removed 4 bases at V and 6 bases at J, leaving 4 bases unmatched. This CDR3 comprises 13 residues. DNA of the CDR3: TGCGCCAGCAGCCGGACAGGGGCCCCTGAAGCTTTCTTT. The encoded protein is CASSRTGAPEAFF.

This CDR3 reads CSATQDREFYEQYF. CDR3 DNA sequence: TGCAGTGCTACCCAAGACAGGGAATTCTACGAGCAGTACTTC. The rearrangement links TRBV20-1 to TRBJ2-7, with 7 bases lining up with TRBD1. The germline V gene encodes CDR1 DFQATT and CDR2 SNEGSKA (reference sequence). The CDR3 contains 14 residues. The V gene end was trimmed by 4 bases and the J gene end by 3 bases; junction bases not matched to a gene: 9.

The V gene is TRBV3-1, the J gene TRBJ2-3, with D perhaps TRBD1 or TRBD2 (6 bases each). Trimming removed 0 bases at V and 4 bases at J, with 17 bases between. This CDR3 contains 17 residues. Looked up from germline, CDR1 is LGHDT and CDR2 is YNNKEL (reference sequence). The CDR3 region has the DNA TGTGCCAGCAGCCAAGACCTTACGGAGGGGGGAGCAGATACGCAGTATTTT. Its protein is CASSQDLTEGGADTQYF.

In its sample, this clonotype was seen a few times. The rearrangement uses TRBV25-1 and TRBJ1-1; a weak D match, TRBD1 (5 bases). The CDR3 totals 15 residues. Germline loops: CDR1 MGHDK, CDR2 SYGVNS. V gave up 3 bases and J gave up 2 bases, with 13 bases separating them. CDR3 loop: CASSDGMGVNTEAFF. The CDR3 nucleotides read TGTGCCAGCAGTGATGGAATGGGGGTAAACACTGAAGCTTTCTTT.